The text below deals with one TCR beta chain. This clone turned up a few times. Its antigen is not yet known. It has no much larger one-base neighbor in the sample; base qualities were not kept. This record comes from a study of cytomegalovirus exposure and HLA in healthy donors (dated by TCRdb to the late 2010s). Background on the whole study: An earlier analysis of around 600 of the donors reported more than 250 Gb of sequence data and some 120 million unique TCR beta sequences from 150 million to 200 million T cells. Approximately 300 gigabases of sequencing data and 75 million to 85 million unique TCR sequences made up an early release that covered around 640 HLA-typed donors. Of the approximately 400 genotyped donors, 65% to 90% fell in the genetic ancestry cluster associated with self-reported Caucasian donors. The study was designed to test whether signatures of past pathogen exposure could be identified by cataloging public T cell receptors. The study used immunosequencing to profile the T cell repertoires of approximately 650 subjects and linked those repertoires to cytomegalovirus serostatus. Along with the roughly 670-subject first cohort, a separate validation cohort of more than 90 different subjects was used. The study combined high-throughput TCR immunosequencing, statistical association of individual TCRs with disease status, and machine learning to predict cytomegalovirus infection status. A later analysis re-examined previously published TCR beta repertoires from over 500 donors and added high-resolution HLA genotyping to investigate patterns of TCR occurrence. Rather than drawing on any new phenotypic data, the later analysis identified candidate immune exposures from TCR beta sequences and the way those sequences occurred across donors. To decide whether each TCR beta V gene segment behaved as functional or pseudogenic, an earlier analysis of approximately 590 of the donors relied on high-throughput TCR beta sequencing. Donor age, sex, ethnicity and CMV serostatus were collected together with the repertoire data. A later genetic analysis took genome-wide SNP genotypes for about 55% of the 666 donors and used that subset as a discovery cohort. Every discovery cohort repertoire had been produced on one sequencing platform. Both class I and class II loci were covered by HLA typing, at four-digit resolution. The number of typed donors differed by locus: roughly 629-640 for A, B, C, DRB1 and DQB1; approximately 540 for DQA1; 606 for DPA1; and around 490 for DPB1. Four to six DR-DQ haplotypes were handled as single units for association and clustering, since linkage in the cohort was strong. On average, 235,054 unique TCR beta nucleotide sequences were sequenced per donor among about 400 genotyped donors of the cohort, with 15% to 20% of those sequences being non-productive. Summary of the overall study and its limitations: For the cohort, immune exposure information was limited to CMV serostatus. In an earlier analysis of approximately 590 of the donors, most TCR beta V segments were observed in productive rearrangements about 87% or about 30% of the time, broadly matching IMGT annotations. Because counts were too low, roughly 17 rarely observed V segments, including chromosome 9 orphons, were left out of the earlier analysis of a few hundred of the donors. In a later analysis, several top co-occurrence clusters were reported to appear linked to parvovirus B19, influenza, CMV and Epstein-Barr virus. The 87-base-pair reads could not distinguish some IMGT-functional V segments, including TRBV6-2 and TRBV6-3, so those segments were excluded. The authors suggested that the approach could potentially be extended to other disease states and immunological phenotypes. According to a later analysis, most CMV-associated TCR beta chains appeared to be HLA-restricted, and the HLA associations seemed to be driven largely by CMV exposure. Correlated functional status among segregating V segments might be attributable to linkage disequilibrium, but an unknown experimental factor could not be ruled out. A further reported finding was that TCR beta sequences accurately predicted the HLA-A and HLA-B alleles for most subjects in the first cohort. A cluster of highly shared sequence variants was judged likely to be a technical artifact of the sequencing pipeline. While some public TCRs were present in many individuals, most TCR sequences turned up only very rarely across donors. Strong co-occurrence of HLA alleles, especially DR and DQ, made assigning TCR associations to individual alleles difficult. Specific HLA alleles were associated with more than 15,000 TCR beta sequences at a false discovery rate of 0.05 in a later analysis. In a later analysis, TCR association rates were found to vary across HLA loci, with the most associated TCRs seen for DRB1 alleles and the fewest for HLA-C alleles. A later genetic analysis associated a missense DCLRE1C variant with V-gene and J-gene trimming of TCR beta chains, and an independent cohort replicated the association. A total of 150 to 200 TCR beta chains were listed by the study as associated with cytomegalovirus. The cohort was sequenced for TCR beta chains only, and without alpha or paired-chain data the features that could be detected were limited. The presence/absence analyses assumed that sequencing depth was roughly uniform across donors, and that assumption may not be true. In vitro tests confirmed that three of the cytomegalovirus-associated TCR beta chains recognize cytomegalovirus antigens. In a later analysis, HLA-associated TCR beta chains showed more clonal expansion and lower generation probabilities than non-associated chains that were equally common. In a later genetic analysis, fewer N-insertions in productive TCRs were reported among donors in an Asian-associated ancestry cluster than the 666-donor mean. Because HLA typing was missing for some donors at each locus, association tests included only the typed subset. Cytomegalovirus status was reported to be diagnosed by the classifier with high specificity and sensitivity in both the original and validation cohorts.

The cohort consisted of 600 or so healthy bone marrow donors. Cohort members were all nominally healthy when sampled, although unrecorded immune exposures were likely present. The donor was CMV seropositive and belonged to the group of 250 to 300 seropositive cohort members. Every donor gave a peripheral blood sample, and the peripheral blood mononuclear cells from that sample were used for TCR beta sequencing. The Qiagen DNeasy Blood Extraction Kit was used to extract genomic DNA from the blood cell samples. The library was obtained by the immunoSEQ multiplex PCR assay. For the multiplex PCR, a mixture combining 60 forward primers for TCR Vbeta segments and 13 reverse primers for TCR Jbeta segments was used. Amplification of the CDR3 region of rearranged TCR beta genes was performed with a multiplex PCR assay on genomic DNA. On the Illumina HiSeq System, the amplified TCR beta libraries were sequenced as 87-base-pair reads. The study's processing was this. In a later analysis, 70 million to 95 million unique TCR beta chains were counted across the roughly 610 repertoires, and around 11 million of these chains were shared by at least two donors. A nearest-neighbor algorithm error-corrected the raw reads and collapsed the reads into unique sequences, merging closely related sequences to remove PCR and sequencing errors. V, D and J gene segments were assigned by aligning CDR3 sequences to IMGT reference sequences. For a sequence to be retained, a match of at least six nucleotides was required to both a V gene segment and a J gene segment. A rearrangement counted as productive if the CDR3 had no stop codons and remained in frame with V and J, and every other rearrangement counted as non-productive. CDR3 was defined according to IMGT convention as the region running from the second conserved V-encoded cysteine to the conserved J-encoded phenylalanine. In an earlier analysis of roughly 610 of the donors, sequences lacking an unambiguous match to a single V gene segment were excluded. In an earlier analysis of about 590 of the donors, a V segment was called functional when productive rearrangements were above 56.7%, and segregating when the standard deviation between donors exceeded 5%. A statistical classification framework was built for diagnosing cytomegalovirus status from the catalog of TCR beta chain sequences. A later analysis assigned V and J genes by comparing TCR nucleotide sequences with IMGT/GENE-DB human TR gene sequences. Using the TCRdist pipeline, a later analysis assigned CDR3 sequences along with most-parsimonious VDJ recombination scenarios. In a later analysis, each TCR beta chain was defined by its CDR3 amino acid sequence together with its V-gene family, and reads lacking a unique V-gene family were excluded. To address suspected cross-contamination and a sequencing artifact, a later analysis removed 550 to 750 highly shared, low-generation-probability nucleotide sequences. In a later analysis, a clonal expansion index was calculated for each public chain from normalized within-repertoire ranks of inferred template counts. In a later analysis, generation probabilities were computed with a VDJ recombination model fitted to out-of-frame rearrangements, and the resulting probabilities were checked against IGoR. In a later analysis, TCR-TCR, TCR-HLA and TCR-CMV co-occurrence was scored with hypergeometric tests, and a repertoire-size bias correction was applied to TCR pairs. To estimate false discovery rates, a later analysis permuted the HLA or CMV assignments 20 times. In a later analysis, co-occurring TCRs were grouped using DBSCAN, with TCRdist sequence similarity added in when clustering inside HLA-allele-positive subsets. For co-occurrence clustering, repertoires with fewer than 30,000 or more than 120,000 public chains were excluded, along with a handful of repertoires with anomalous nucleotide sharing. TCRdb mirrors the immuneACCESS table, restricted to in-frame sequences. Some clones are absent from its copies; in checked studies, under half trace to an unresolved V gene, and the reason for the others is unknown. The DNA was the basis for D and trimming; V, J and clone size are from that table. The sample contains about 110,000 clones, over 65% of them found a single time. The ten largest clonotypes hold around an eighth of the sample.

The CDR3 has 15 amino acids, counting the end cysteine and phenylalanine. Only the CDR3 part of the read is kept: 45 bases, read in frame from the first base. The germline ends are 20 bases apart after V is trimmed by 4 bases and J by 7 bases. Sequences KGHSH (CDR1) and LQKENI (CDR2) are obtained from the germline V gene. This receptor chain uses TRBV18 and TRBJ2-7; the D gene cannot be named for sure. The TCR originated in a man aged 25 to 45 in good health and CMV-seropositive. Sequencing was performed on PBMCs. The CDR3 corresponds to CASSLSDTLSFEQYF. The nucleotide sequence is TGTGCCAGCTCACTTTCCGACACCCTCTCGTTTGAGCAGTACTTC.